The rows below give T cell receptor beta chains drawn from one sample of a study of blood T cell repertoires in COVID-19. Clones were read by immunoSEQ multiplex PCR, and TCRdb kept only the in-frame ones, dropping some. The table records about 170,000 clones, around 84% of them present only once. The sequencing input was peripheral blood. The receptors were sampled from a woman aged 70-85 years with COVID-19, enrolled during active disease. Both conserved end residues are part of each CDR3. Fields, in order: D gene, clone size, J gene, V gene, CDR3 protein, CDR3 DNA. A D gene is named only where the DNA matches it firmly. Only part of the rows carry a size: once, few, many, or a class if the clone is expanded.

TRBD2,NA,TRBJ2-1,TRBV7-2,CASTLVREGVYEQFF,TGTGCCAGCACCCTTGTGCGGGAGGGCGTATATGAGCAGTTCTTC
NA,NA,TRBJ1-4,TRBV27,CASSPAGGANEKLFF,TGTGCCAGCAGTCCCGCGGGGGGCGCGAATGAAAAACTGTTTTTT
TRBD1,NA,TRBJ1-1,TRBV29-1,CSGGTGDTEAFF,TGCAGCGGTGGGACAGGGGACACTGAAGCTTTCTTT
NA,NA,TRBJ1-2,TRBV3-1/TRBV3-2,CASSQPGAPYGYTF,TGTGCCAGCAGCCAGCCGGGAGCCCCCTATGGCTACACCTTC
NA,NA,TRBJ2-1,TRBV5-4,CASSLWLASEQFF,TGTGCCAGCAGCTTGTGGCTAGCCTCTGAGCAGTTCTTC
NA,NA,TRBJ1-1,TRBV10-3,CAIAGTLNTEAFF,TGTGCCATCGCAGGGACTTTGAACACTGAAGCTTTCTTT
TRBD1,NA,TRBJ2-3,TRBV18,CASSSGTGTDTQYF,TGTGCCAGCTCATCTGGGACAGGCACAGATACGCAGTATTTT
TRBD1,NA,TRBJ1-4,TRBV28,CASSAQGVQEKLFF,TGTGCCAGCAGTGCCCAGGGGGTCCAGGAAAAACTGTTTTTT
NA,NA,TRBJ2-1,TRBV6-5,CASSYGGGSGDEQFF,TGTGCCAGCAGTTACGGGGGCGGGAGTGGAGATGAGCAGTTCTTC
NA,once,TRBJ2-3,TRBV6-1,CASEGDPDTQYF,TGTGCCAGCGAGGGAGACCCAGATACGCAGTATTTT
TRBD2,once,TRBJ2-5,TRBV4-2,CASSQAPQGTSGIQETQYF,TGTGCCAGCAGCCAAGCCCCCCAGGGAACTAGCGGGATACAAGAGACCCAGTACTTC
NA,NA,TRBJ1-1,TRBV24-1,CATSDPTLSTEAFF,TGTGCCACCAGTGATCCTACTTTAAGCACTGAAGCTTTCTTT